Below, 26 T cell receptor beta chains from the same sample are listed, as sequenced in a study of long-term antiretroviral therapy in people with HIV. Survey-level resolution applied to immunoSEQ assay v3.0. Clones were read by immunoSEQ multiplex PCR, and TCRdb kept only the in-frame ones, dropping some. The table shows over 30,000 clones, with about 85% occurring only once. Specimen: unsorted PBMCs, collected 1.9 years after starting antiretroviral therapy. The receptors here all came from a man between 18 and 29 years old with HIV.

The gene calls are TRBV19 and TRBJ1-6; D not certain. Germline CDR1 LNHDA, CDR2 SQIVND (reference sequence). Trimming removed 7 bases at V and 6 bases at J, with 10 bases between. The CDR3 totals 13 residues. The CDR3, as DNA: TGTGCCAGTACTTTTGGAGGTAATTCACCCCTCCACTTT. Translated, it gives CASTFGGNSPLHF.

V and J are TRBV6-5 and TRBJ1-5; D gene uncertain. The CDR3 has 13 residues. Per the germline V gene, CDR1 is MNHEY and CDR2 is SVGAGI. V was clipped by 4 bases and J by 3 bases, with 7 bases between them. The CDR3 DNA is TGTGCCAGCAGTTCCCACCCCAATCAGCCCCAGCATTTT. It yields the protein CASSSHPNQPQHF.

This chain links TRBV6-5 with TRBJ1-1, with D possibly being TRBD1 (5 bases). Between the trimmed V and J ends, which lost 0 bases and 5 bases, there was a span of 16 bases. Germline values: CDR1 MNHEY, CDR2 SVGAGI. This CDR3 is 16 amino acids long. This chain's CDR3 is CASSYSTGRDLTEAFF. The CDR3 DNA sequence: TGTGCCAGCAGTTACTCGACTGGACGGGACCTTACTGAAGCTTTCTTT.

V gene TRBV2 combines with J gene TRBJ1-1; the D is unclear. V gave up 7 bases and J gave up 0 bases, with 9 bases separating them. This CDR3 contains 13 residues. The germline V gene has CDR1 SNHLY and CDR2 FYNNEI. CDR3 DNA: TGTGCCAGCATTCCGTTTTTGAACACTGAAGCTTTCTTT. It specifies CASIPFLNTEAFF.

This chain uses TRBV7-3 with TRBJ2-2; the D is unclear. Trimming removed 2 bases from V and 7 bases from J, with 14 bases in between. Germline V gene sequence: CDR1 SGHTA, CDR2 FQGTGA. CDR3 length: 15 residues. The CDR3 DNA is TGTGCCAGCAGCTTATCGGCCACAGTTAGCGGGGAGCTGTTTTTT. This codes for CASSLSATVSGELFF.

This rearrangement joins TRBV2 to TRBJ1-6; D is undetermined. Trimming stripped 3 bases from V and 0 bases from J, with 6 bases between. Germline CDR1 and CDR2: SNHLY and FYNNEI. This CDR3 has 15 amino acids. CDR3 sequence: CASSDTYSYNSPLHF. Here the CDR3 DNA reads TGTGCCAGCAGTGATACCTACTCCTATAATTCACCCCTCCACTTT.

This clone has more than one count but fewer than ten. The V and J genes are TRBV7-9 and TRBJ1-6; D is unresolved. The CDR3 length is 15 residues. Looked up from germline, CDR1 is SEHNR and CDR2 is FQNEAQ (reference sequence). V was clipped by 5 bases and J by 0 bases, with 8 bases between them. The CDR3 DNA sequence: TGTGCCAGCAGCCCCTCAGGCTCCTATAATTCACCCCTCCACTTT. Its translation: CASSPSGSYNSPLHF. Full variable domain (outside the CDR3, taken from reference TRBV7-9 and TRBJ1-6): DTGVSQNPRHKITKRGQNVTFRCDPISEHNRLYWYRQTLGQGPEFLTYFQNEAQLEKSRLLSDRFSAERPKGSFSTLEIQRTEQGDSAMYLCASSPSGSYNSPLHFGNGTRLTVT.

The V and J genes are TRBV7-2 and TRBJ2-5; TRBD1 is a possible D gene (6 bases). V was clipped by 5 bases and J by 4 bases, with 11 bases between them. The CDR3 has 13 residues. CDR1 and CDR2 from the germline V gene are SGHTA and FQGNSA. CDR3 sequence reads: CASSLNRAETQYF. The CDR3 DNA is TGTGCCAGCAGCCTAAACAGGGCAGAGACCCAGTACTTC. Complete variable domain (other parts from reference TRBV7-2 and TRBJ2-5): GAGVSQSPSNKVTEKGKDVELRCDPISGHTALYWYRQSLGQGLEFLIYFQGNSAPDKSGLPSDRFSAERTGGSVSTLTIQRTQQEDSAVYLCASSLNRAETQYFGPGTRLLVL.

Worth noting for this clone: The junction departs from germline at one end; a sequencing error may be responsible. The chain couples TRBV14 to TRBJ2-5; tentatively, D is TRBD1 (5 bases). CDR1 SGHDN and CDR2 FVKESK come from the germline V gene. The CDR3 is made up of 13 amino acids. CDR3 residues: CASSQQGLETQYF. The DNA for the CDR3 is TGTGCCAGCAGCCAACAGGGTTTGGAGACTCAGTACTTC.

This clone was observed a handful of times. The genes are TRBV11-2 and TRBJ1-4; 7 nucleotides match TRBD1. Trimming cost V 5 bases and J 6 bases; bases outside gene matches: 9. Germline lookup yields CDR1 SGHAT and CDR2 FQNNGV. The length of the CDR3 is 15 residues. In nucleotides, the CDR3 is TGTGCCAGCAGCCCTTACAGGGGAGTGGATGAAAAACTGTTTTTT. It translates to CASSPYRGVDEKLFF.

The genes are TRBV4-1 and TRBJ2-1; D is uncertain. The CDR3 spans 11 residues. Germline-derived CDR1 and CDR2 are MGHRA and YSYEKL. V was trimmed by 1 base and J by 11 bases, leaving 6 bases between them. The CDR3 loop reads CASSQARQQFF. The CDR3 nucleotides read TGCGCCAGCAGCCAAGCGAGACAGCAGTTCTTC.

CDR3 residues: CAWSGGYGYTF. CDR3 nucleotide sequence: TGTGCCTGGAGTGGGGGATATGGCTACACCTTC. This rearrangement joins TRBV30 to TRBJ1-2; no firm D call. Trimming pared 1 base from V and 5 bases from J, leaving 5 bases between. CDR1 is GTSNPN and CDR2 is SVGIG in the germline V gene (reference sequence). The CDR3 consists of 11 residues.

The gene calls are TRBV18 and TRBJ1-1; D remains unclear. V was clipped by 4 bases and J by 8 bases, with 11 bases between them. Germline V lookup: CDR1 KGHSH, CDR2 LQKENI. This CDR3 contains 12 residues. CDR3 sequence reads: CASSRGAPEAFF. As DNA, the CDR3 is TGTGCCAGCTCACGAGGCGCCCCCGAAGCTTTCTTT.

The V gene is TRBV7-9, the J gene TRBJ2-7, with unresolved D. CDR3 length: 13 residues. Germline assignment: CDR1 SEHNR and CDR2 FQNEAQ (reference sequence). The V gene lost 0 bases and the J gene lost 3 bases, with 6 bases spanning the gap. CDR3 nucleotides: TGTGCCAGCAGCTTAGCGAAGTTCTACGAGCAGTACTTC. Its translation is CASSLAKFYEQYF.

This clone appeared a single time. The chain has TRBV28 and TRBJ2-7; the D gene could be TRBD1 or TRBD2 (6 bases each). Germline V lookup: CDR1 MDHEN, CDR2 SYDVKM. This CDR3 is built from 14 residues. The V gene lost 7 bases and the J gene lost 3 bases, with 16 bases spanning the gap. Here the CDR3 reads CASTPSGDIYEQYV. The CDR3 bases are TGTGCCAGCACCCCCTCGGGGGACATCTACGAGCAGTACGTC.

This clone was detected a few times. The chain links TRBV11-2 to TRBJ2-2; D is possibly TRBD2 (7 bases). With 9 bases removed from V and 2 bases from J, the gap between germline ends came to 10 bases. The CDR3 has 13 residues. CDR1 is SGHAT, CDR2 FQNNGV, per germline. The CDR3 region is CARAGANTGELFF. CDR3 sequence (DNA): TGTGCCAGGGCGGGGGCCAACACCGGGGAGCTGTTTTTT.

The CDR3 spells CASTRDRGETQYF. The CDR3 region has the DNA TGTGCCAGCACCCGGGACAGGGGGGAGACCCAGTACTTC. The chain joins TRBV18 to TRBJ2-5; 11 nucleotides match TRBD1. V was clipped by 8 bases and J by 5 bases; unmatched bases: 4. Per germline, CDR1 KGHSH and CDR2 LQKENI. The CDR3 totals 13 residues.

V gene TRBV28 combines with J gene TRBJ2-7, with no clear D. The length of the CDR3 is 14 residues. The V gene lost 4 bases and the J gene lost 6 bases, with 16 bases spanning the gap. The germline V gene has CDR1 MDHEN and CDR2 SYDVKM. This chain's CDR3 is CASSSLRMGVEQYV. CDR3 nucleotide sequence: TGTGCCAGCAGTTCCCTGCGGATGGGCGTCGAGCAGTACGTC.

The chain links TRBV5-1 to TRBJ1-1; 10 nucleotides match TRBD1. V shed 4 bases and J 3 bases; nucleotides not matched to a gene: 6. The CDR3 is 15 amino acids. The germline CDR1 and CDR2 sequences are SGHRS and YFSETQ. The CDR3 here is CASSPTGTGDTEAFF. CDR3 nucleotide sequence: TGCGCCAGCAGCCCTACCGGGACAGGGGACACTGAAGCTTTCTTT.

This clone appeared once. The chain carries TRBV27 and TRBJ2-1, with 8 bases matching TRBD2. The V segment lost 5 bases and the J segment 6 bases; nucleotides outside the gene matches: 12. This CDR3 comprises 16 residues. CDR1 and CDR2 (germline): MNHEY, SMNVEV (reference sequence). The CDR3 sequence: CASSKPSAGALNEQFF. CDR3 coding DNA: TGTGCCAGCAGTAAACCGTCAGCGGGGGCCCTCAATGAGCAGTTCTTC.

V is TRBV4-1 and J is TRBJ2-3; no definite D call. Germline V gene lookup returns CDR1 MGHRA and CDR2 YSYEKL. This CDR3 spans 14 amino acids. V lost 3 bases and J lost 1, with 8 bases in between. The CDR3 protein is CASSQRFRTDTQYF. The CDR3 region has the DNA TGCGCCAGCAGCCAGCGGTTTCGCACAGATACGCAGTATTTT.

V is TRBV4-1 and J is TRBJ2-3; 14 bases align to TRBD2. Germline lookup yields CDR1 MGHRA and CDR2 YSYEKL. The CDR3 runs to 19 residues. With 3 bases clipped from V and 2 bases from J, the junction kept 10 bases outside the gene matches. Written as DNA, the CDR3 is TGCGCCAGCAGCCACCGCGGACTAGCGGGGGGCCAAAACACAGATACGCAGTATTTT. The encoded protein is CASSHRGLAGGQNTDTQYF.

This clone is a singleton in its sample. The chain links TRBV5-1 to TRBJ1-1, with 7 nucleotides matching TRBD1. There are 17 residues in the CDR3. The J segment lost 0 bases and the V segment lost 4 bases, leaving 12 bases of the junction unmatched. Germline V gene sequence: CDR1 SGHRS, CDR2 YFSETQ. The CDR3 region has the DNA TGCGCCAGCAGCACAGTAACAGGGGTTGGAATGAACACTGAAGCTTTCTTT. The encoded protein is CASSTVTGVGMNTEAFF.

The chain has TRBV7-6 and TRBJ1-1; D gene unclear. Trimming pared 3 bases from V and 1 base from J, leaving 12 bases between. This CDR3 is built from 15 residues. Germline V gene sequence: CDR1 SGHVS, CDR2 FNYEAQ. Here the CDR3 DNA reads TGTGCCAGCAGCTTGGGCGGGATTCGGAACACTGAAGCTTTCTTT. Protein: CASSLGGIRNTEAFF.

The chain couples TRBV4-2 to TRBJ1-2, with 12 nucleotides matching TRBD1. Looked up from germline, CDR1 is LGHNA and CDR2 is YNFKEQ. Trimming removed 0 bases from V and 3 bases from J; junction bases left unmatched: 11. The CDR3 is 19 amino acids. The CDR3 coding sequence is TGTGCCAGCAGCCAAGATCGGAGGGACAGGGGGCCTACCGACTATGGCTACACCTTC. Translation: CASSQDRRDRGPTDYGYTF.

The rearrangement links TRBV2 to TRBJ2-2; either TRBD1 or TRBD2 may fit D (5 bases each). CDR1 SNHLY and CDR2 FYNNEI come from the germline V gene. The CDR3 has 14 residues. V lost 1 base to trimming and J lost 6 bases, with 9 bases between them. The DNA for the CDR3 is TGTGCCAGCAGTGAAGTGGGGGACGCCGGGGAGCTGTTTTTT. This codes for CASSEVGDAGELFF.